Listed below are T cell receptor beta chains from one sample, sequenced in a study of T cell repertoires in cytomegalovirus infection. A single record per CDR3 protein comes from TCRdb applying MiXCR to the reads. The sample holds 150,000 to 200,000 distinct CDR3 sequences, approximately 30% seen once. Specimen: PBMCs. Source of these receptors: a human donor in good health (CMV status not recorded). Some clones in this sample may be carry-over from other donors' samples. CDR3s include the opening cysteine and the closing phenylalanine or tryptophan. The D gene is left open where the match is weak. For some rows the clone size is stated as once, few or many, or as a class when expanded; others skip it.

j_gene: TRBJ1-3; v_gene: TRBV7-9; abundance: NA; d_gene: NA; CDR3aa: CASSLRQGNTIYF; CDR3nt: TGTGCCAGCAGCTTGCGGCAGGGAAACACCATATATTTT
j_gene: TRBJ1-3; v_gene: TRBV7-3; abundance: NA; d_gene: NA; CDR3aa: CASSLSGGAEGNTIYF; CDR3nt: TGTGCCAGCAGCTTATCCGGGGGAGCGGAAGGAAACACCATATATTTT
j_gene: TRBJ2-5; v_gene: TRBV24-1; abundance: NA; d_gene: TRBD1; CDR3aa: CATSDSTGGKETQYF; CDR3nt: TGTGCCACCAGTGACTCGACAGGGGGCAAAGAGACCCAGTACTTC
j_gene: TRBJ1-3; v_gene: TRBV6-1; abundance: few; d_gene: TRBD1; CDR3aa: CASRSTGGPGNTIYF; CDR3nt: TGTGCCAGCAGGTCCACAGGGGGACCTGGAAACACCATATATTTT
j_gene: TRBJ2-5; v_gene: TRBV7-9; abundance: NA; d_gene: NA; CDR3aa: CASSLLEGDVETQYF; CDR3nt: TGTGCCAGCAGCTTATTGGAAGGAGATGTAGAGACCCAGTACTTC
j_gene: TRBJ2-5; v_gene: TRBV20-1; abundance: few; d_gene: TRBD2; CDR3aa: CSASLLAWTGETQYF; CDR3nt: TGCAGTGCTAGCTTACTAGCGTGGACGGGAGAGACCCAGTACTTC
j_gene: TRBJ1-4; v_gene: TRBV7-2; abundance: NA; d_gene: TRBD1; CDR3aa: CASSSRTGGVEKLFF; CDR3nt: TGTGCCAGCAGCTCCCGGACAGGTGGTGTAGAAAAACTGTTTTTT
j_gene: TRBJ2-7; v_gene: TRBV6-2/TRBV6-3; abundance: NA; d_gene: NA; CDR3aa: CASSYSKVGYEQYF; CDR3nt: TGTGCCAGCAGTTACTCGAAAGTAGGCTACGAGCAGTACTTC
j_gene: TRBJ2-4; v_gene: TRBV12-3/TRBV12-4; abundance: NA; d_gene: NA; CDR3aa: CASSLAGAKNIHYF; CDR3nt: TGTGCCAGCAGTTTAGCGGGAGCCAAAAACATTCATTACTTC
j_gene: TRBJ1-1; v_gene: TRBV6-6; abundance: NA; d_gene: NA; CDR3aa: CASSFQESAEAFF; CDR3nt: TGTGCCAGCAGTTTTCAGGAGAGCGCTGAAGCTTTCTTT
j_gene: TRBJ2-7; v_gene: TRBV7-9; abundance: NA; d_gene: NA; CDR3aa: CASSLGGAPYEQYF; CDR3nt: TGTGCCAGCAGCTTAGGGGGGGCTCCCTACGAGCAGTACTTC
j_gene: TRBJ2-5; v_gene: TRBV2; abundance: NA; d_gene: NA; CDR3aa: CASNVRVSETQYF; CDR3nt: TGTGCCAGCAATGTTAGGGTTTCGGAGACCCAGTACTTC
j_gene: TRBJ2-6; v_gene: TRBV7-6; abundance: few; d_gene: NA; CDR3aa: CASSSPEGANVLTF; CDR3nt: TGTGCCAGCAGCTCCCCAGAGGGGGCCAACGTCCTGACTTTC
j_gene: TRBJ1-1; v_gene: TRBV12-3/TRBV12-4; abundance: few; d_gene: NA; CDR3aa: CASSLSWTEAFF; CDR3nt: TGTGCCAGCAGCTTAAGTTGGACTGAAGCTTTCTTT
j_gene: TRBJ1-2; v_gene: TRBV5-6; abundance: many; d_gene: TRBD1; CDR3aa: CASSLGQGSHYGYTF; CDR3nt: TGTGCCAGCAGCTTGGGACAGGGTTCCCACTATGGCTACACCTTC
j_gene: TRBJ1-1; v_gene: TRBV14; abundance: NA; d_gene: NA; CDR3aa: CASSQAGWDTEAFF; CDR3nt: TGTGCCAGCAGCCAAGCGGGGTGGGACACTGAAGCTTTCTTT
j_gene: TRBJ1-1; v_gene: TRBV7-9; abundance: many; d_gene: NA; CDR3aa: CASSSGRLNTEAFF; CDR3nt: TGTGCCAGCAGCTCAGGACGGCTGAACACTGAAGCTTTCTTT
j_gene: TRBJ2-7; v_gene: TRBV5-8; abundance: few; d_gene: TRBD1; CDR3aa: CASSSGTGNDQQYF; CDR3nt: TGTGCCAGCAGCTCCGGGACAGGGAATGACCAGCAGTACTTC
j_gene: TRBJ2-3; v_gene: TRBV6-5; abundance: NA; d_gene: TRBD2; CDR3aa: CASRGRGGGDTQYF; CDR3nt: TGTGCCAGCAGAGGTCGGGGGGGAGGAGATACGCAGTATTTT
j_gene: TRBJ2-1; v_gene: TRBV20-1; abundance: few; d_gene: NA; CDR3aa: CSSQIWASSYNEQFF; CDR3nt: TGCAGTTCACAAATTTGGGCGAGCTCCTACAATGAGCAGTTCTTC
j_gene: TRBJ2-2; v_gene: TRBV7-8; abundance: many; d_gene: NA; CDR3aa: CASSLRGVELFF; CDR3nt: TGTGCCAGCAGCTTACGAGGGGTGGAGCTGTTTTTT
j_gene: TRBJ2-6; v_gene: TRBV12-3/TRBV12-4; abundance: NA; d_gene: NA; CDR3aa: CASSFGPGHTSGANVLTF; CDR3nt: TGTGCCAGCAGTTTCGGCCCGGGACATACCTCTGGGGCCAACGTCCTGACTTTC
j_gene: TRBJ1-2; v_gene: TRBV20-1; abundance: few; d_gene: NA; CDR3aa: CSAQDGGSYGYTF; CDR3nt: TGCAGTGCACAAGACGGGGGGAGCTATGGCTACACCTTC
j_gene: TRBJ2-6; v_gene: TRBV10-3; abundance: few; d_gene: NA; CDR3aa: CAISDWGAAGANVLTF; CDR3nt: TGTGCCATCAGTGATTGGGGGGCGGCTGGGGCCAACGTCCTGACTTTC
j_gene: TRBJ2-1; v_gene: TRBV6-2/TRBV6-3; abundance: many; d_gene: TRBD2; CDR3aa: CASSYGLAGGYNEQFF; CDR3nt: TGTGCCAGCAGCTACGGACTAGCGGGGGGCTACAATGAGCAGTTCTTC
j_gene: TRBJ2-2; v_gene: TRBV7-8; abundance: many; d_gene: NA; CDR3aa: CASSLAGRRELFF; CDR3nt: TGTGCCAGCAGCTTAGCGGGGCGTCGGGAGCTGTTTTTT
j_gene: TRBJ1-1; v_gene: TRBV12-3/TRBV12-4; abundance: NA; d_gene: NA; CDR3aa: CASSLGGRAEAFF; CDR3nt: TGTGCCAGCAGTTTAGGAGGCAGGGCTGAAGCTTTCTTT
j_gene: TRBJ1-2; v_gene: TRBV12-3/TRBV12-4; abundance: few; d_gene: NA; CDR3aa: CASSLPQYGYTF; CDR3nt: TGTGCCAGCAGTTTACCCCAATATGGCTACACCTTC
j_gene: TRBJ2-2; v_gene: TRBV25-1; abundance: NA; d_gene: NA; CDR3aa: CASSEGTGELFF; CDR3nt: TGTGCCAGCAGTGAAGGCACCGGGGAGCTGTTTTTT
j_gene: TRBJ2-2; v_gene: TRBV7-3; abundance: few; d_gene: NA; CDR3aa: CASSLTGMSTGELFF; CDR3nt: TGTGCCAGCAGCTTAACTGGGATGAGCACCGGGGAGCTGTTTTTT
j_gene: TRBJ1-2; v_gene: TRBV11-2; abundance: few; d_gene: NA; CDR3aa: CASSSSLGQNYGYTF; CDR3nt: TGTGCCAGCAGCTCGTCTCTGGGACAAAACTATGGCTACACCTTC
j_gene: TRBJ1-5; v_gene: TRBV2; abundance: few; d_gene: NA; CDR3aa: CASSAQHLGNQPQHF; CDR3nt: TGTGCCAGCAGCGCACAGCATTTAGGCAATCAGCCCCAGCATTTT
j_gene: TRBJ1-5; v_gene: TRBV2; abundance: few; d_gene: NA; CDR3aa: CASSEMGKGPLYSNQPQHF; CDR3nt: TGTGCCAGCAGTGAGATGGGGAAGGGCCCCCTATATAGCAATCAGCCCCAGCATTTT
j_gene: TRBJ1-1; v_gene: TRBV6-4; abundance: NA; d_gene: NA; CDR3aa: CASSDPPQLAEAFF; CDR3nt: TGTGCCAGCAGTGACCCGCCTCAGTTGGCTGAAGCCTTCTTT
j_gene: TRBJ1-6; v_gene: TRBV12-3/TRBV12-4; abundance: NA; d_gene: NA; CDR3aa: CASSPGRENSPLHF; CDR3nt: TGTGCCAGCAGTCCCGGGAGGGAAAATTCACCCCTCCACTTT
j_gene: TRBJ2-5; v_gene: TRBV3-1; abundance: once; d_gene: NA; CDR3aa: CASSPPGGETQYF; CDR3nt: TGTGCCAGCAGCCCCCCGGGCGGCGAGACCCAGTACTTC
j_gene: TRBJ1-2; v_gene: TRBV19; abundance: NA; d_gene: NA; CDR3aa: CASSTPIRGYTF; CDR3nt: TGTGCCAGTAGTACGCCGATTAGGGGCTACACCTTC
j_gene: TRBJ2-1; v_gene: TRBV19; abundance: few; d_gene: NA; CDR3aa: CASSEANEQFF; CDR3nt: TGTGCCAGTAGTGAGGCCAATGAGCAGTTCTTC
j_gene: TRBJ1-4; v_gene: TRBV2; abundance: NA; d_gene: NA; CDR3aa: CASTLGRVNEKLFF; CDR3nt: TGTGCCAGCACCTTAGGAAGAGTTAATGAAAAACTGTTTTTT
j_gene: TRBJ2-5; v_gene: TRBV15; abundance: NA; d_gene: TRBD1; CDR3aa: CATSRGTGGAETQYF; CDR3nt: TGTGCCACCAGCAGAGGGACAGGGGGCGCGGAGACCCAGTACTTC